This section outlines one TCR beta chain sequence together with its context. What it recognizes is unknown. This sample stems from a study of T cell responses to AZD1222 COVID-19 vaccine. Measured with immunoSEQ multiplex PCR; TCRdb has only the in-frame clones, and not every one. The profile covers under 120,000 clones, with roughly 90% appearing a single time and 1% to 1.5% taken by the ten largest. CDR1 SNHLY and CDR2 FYNNEI come from the germline V gene. V was pared by 9 bases and J by 4 bases, with 8 bases of the junction left unmatched. This CDR3 comprises 15 residues. Findings and limits, study-wide: Variant regions that are unmutated are reportedly the target of nearly half of spike-specific TCRs. Among vaccine-associated CD4 TCRs, coverage spanned spike, with dominance at 160-218 and 743-854. Two AZD1222 administrations were followed by greater Spike-specific TCR breadth and depth.

V gene TRBV2 combines with J gene TRBJ2-1; 11 bases agree with TRBD2. Material: peripheral blood, obtained on day 0 of AZD1222 vaccination. The clonotype originates from an adult in good health. This chain's CDR3 is CASSRGTSGYNEQFF. The CDR3 DNA follows: TGTGCCAGTTCGAGGGGGACTAGCGGTTACAATGAGCAGTTCTTC.